Below are 27 T cell receptor beta chains sequenced from a single sample in a study of glioma-infiltrating T cells. Using RNA template, CDR3s of TCR alpha and beta were amplified with iRepertoire arm-PCR. TCRdb redid the calling of the multiplex PCR reads with MiXCR, one entry per CDR3 protein. The sample consists of 100,000 to 150,000 distinct CDR3 sequences, approximately 26% of them appearing once. Sequencing used glioma tissue, nonneoplastic brain tissue, or PBMCs (not recorded which). Receptor source: a human donor with low-grade glioma or glioblastoma, undergoing nonglioma brain surgery, or in good health (not recorded which).

Remarks on this clonotype: A much more abundant neighbour one base away suggests this may be a read error. This chain joins TRBV25-1 and TRBJ1-5, with unresolved D. Germline loops: CDR1 MGHDK, CDR2 SYGVNS. The CDR3 is made up of 11 amino acids. The CDR3 spells CASTEKQPQHF. The CDR3 DNA reads TGTGCCAGCACTGAAAAACAGCCCCAGCATTTT.

This clonotype was counted many times. CDR3 nucleotide sequence: TGCAGTGCTCAGCGGGGGACGAACACAGATACGCAGTATTTT. This sequence encodes CSAQRGTNTDTQYF. The rearrangement uses TRBV20-1 and TRBJ2-3; 8 bases line up with TRBD2. In germline, CDR1 is DFQATT, CDR2 SNEGSKA (reference sequence). V lost 5 bases and J lost 2; bases outside the gene matches: 6. This CDR3 contains 14 residues.

This chain uses TRBV29-1 with TRBJ1-1; D might be TRBD1 (5 bases). Germline assignment: CDR1 SQVTM and CDR2 ANQGSEA. The CDR3 has 13 residues. Trimming shortened V by 6 bases and J by 4 bases, and 15 bases separated the two germline ends. The CDR3 protein is CSVYLGASTEAFF. The CDR3 region has the DNA TGCAGCGTGTACCTAGGGGCGAGCACTGAAGCTTTCTTT.

This clonotype was observed once. The V call is TRBV28, the J call TRBJ1-2; tentative D call: TRBD1 (5 bases). This CDR3 is 13 amino acids long. V was pared by 7 bases and J by 11 bases, with 20 bases between. Germline-derived CDR1 and CDR2 are MDHEN and SYDVKM. DNA for the CDR3: TGTGCCAGCACCAACCCTGGGGACGGTAGATACACCTTC. It encodes CASTNPGDGRYTF.

This clonotype was counted between two and nine times. V gene TRBV20-1 combines with J gene TRBJ1-5, with D perhaps TRBD1 (5 bases). V was clipped by 3 bases and J by 3 bases, with 18 bases between them. This CDR3 spans 16 amino acids. Looked up from germline, CDR1 is DFQATT and CDR2 is SNEGSKA (reference sequence). The CDR3 region has the DNA TGCAGTGCTAGGGGGGACCCGGGACGGTTCAATCAGCCCCAGCATTTT. Amino acids: CSARGDPGRFNQPQHF.

The V gene is TRBV12-3 or TRBV12-4, the J gene TRBJ1-2; maybe TRBD1 (6 bases). The CDR3 loop spans 14 amino acids. V lost 7 bases, J lost 0 bases, and 12 bases lay in between. CDR3 sequence (DNA): TGTGCCAGCACTGGACAGCGAACTAACTATGGCTACACCTTC. Translated: CASTGQRTNYGYTF.

The chain is built from TRBV18 and TRBJ1-1; tentative D call: TRBD1 (6 bases). The CDR3 totals 14 residues. The V and J ends lost 6 bases and 1 base respectively, with 12 bases between them. The germline CDR1 and CDR2 sequences are KGHSH and LQKENI. The CDR3: CASSQTGSNTEAFF. In DNA, the CDR3 is TGTGCCAGCTCCCAAACAGGGTCGAACACTGAAGCTTTCTTT.

The chain couples TRBV9 to TRBJ1-6, with TRBD1 matching over 11 bases. The CDR3 has 15 amino acids. V lost 4 bases, J lost 10 bases, and 7 bases stayed unmatched. CDR1 is SGDLS, CDR2 YYNGEE, per germline. CDR3: CASSSGQGAMSPLHF. DNA of the CDR3: TGTGCCAGCAGCTCCGGACAGGGGGCAATGTCACCCCTCCACTTT. Full variable domain (remainder filled in from reference TRBV9 and TRBJ1-6): DSGVTQTPKHLITATGQRVTLRCSPRSGDLSVYWYQQSLDQGLQFLIQYYNGEERAKGNILERFSAQQFPDLHSELNLSSLELGDSALYFCASSSGQGAMSPLHFGNGTRLTVT.

The chain combines TRBV7-9 with TRBJ2-3, with 14 bases aligning to TRBD2. The CDR3 extends over 16 amino acids. Germline V lookup: CDR1 SEHNR, CDR2 FQNEAQ (reference sequence). The V segment lost 7 bases and the J segment 8 bases; nucleotides outside the gene matches: 11. CDR3 loop: CASIPRLAGGRGTQYF. As DNA, the CDR3 is TGTGCCAGCATCCCCCGACTAGCGGGGGGGCGCGGTACGCAGTATTTT.

This clonotype was counted between two and nine times. This chain uses TRBV20-1 with TRBJ2-6; D is perhaps TRBD1 (5 bases). The germline V gene has CDR1 DFQATT and CDR2 SNEGSKA (reference sequence). This CDR3 has 17 residues. V lost 6 bases to trimming and J lost 3 bases, with 21 bases between them. CDR3 in amino acids: CSADDSRRVLGANVLTF. CDR3 nucleotide sequence: TGCAGTGCGGACGACAGCCGACGGGTTCTTGGGGCCAACGTCCTGACTTTC.

The chain couples TRBV12-3 or TRBV12-4 to TRBJ1-2, with 7 bases identical to TRBD1. Trimming removed 2 bases from V and 8 bases from J; junction bases left unmatched: 8. CDR3 size: 14 residues. The DNA of the CDR3 is TGTGCCAGCAGTTTATTCGGAGGGGGCGGCGGCTACACCTTC. Translation: CASSLFGGGGGYTF.

This clonotype came up many times. The V and J genes are TRBV7-7 and TRBJ2-5; D ambiguous. The CDR3 has 12 residues. Germline V gives CDR1 SSHAT, CDR2 FNYEAQ (reference sequence). V lost 5 bases to trimming and J lost 5 bases, with 9 bases between them. The CDR3 sequence is CASSLPGETQYF. Here the CDR3 DNA reads TGTGCCAGCAGCCTTCCCGGGGAGACCCAGTACTTC.

This sequence joins TRBV20-1 and TRBJ2-1, with D perhaps TRBD1 or TRBD2 (5 bases each). CDR1 DFQATT and CDR2 SNEGSKA come from the germline V gene (reference sequence). This CDR3 has 18 amino acids. The ends were cut back, 5 bases at V and 7 bases at J, with 30 bases in the middle. The chain's CDR3 is CSAPLSPGTLGVWNEQFF. DNA for the CDR3: TGCAGTGCTCCGCTCTCCCCCGGGACGCTGGGGGTGTGGAATGAGCAGTTCTTC.

The V gene is TRBV10-3, the J gene TRBJ1-2; D is perhaps TRBD1 (6 bases). This CDR3 region has 16 residues. V was trimmed by 0 bases and J by 0 bases, leaving 11 bases between them. The germline V gene encodes CDR1 ENHRY and CDR2 SYGVKD. DNA for the CDR3: TGTGCCATCAGTGAGTCCGGGACACAAACTAACTATGGCTACACCTTC. Translation: CAISESGTQTNYGYTF.

Worth noting for this clonotype: One end of the junction is discordant with germline, which a read error may explain. V usage is TRBV28 and J usage is TRBJ1-1; maybe TRBD1 (6 bases). Germline V CDR1 and CDR2: MDHEN, SYDVKM. The CDR3 is 14 residues long. The chain's CDR3 is CASRPPLTGTEALF. In DNA form, the CDR3 reads TGTGCCAGCAGACCCCCCCTGACAGGCACTGAAGCTCTCTTT.

This sequence joins TRBV30 and TRBJ1-5; the D is unclear. The V gene's germline CDR1 is GTSNPN and CDR2 SVGIG (reference sequence). V gave up 1 base and J gave up 0 bases, with 7 bases separating them. This CDR3 has 14 residues. The CDR3 nucleotides read TGTGCCTGGAGTGGTACTTATAGCAATCAGCCCCAGCATTTT. This translates into CAWSGTYSNQPQHF.

The CDR3 DNA sequence: TGTGCCAGCAGTCCTCCGCCGGGCGGACACTCCCAGGAGACCCAGTACTTC. As protein: CASSPPPGGHSQETQYF. The genes are TRBV5-4 and TRBJ2-5, with D tentatively TRBD1 (5 bases). This CDR3 is built from 17 residues. Germline CDR1 SGHNT, CDR2 YYREEE (reference sequence). V was pared by 5 bases and J by 5 bases, with 25 bases between.

Comments on this clonotype: Given a much more abundant clone one base away, this may be a read error. Without the conserved terminal phenylalanine or tryptophan, this CDR3 likely stems from a read error. The chain joins TRBV20-1 to TRBJ1-2; no clear D gene. The V gene's germline CDR1 is DFQATT and CDR2 SNEGSKA (reference sequence). Trimming stripped 1 base from V and 5 bases from J, with 11 bases between. The CDR3 covers 13 residues. CDR3 in amino acids: CSARGVLWYGYTL. In DNA, the CDR3 is TGCAGTGCTAGAGGGGTCTTATGGTATGGCTACACCTTA.

The rearrangement links TRBV20-1 to TRBJ1-5, with D unresolved. The ends were cut back, 6 bases at V and 8 bases at J, with 20 bases in the middle. The CDR3 is 14 residues long. Germline V gene sequence: CDR1 DFQATT, CDR2 SNEGSKA (reference sequence). The chain's CDR3 is CSAERGRPGEPQHF. CDR3 bases: TGCAGTGCGGAAAGAGGCAGGCCCGGGGAGCCCCAGCATTTT.

This clonotype has more than one count but fewer than ten. V and J are TRBV2 and TRBJ2-2, with TRBD2 as a possible D gene (5 bases). The CDR3 sequence is 13 residues long. Looked up from germline, CDR1 is SNHLY and CDR2 is FYNNEI. Trimming removed 11 bases from V and 0 bases from J, with 10 bases in between. The CDR3 is CARGDTNTGELFF. The CDR3 DNA reads as TGTGCCCGGGGAGATACGAACACCGGGGAGCTGTTTTTT.

This clonotype was seen more than once but under ten times. The chain carries TRBV7-9 and TRBJ1-1; TRBD1 agrees at 7 bases. V was clipped by 4 bases and J by 0 bases; unmatched bases: 2. The CDR3 sequence is 14 residues long. Germline CDR1 and CDR2: SEHNR and FQNEAQ (reference sequence). Here the CDR3 DNA reads TGTGCCAGCAGCTCGGGACAGCTGAACACTGAAGCTTTCTTT. This sequence encodes CASSSGQLNTEAFF.

The J gene is TRBJ1-5, the V gene TRBV20-1; D gene uncertain. The V gene's germline CDR1 is DFQATT and CDR2 SNEGSKA (reference sequence). The CDR3 covers 14 residues. The V gene lost 5 bases and the J gene lost 5 bases, with 16 bases spanning the gap. The CDR3 here is CSAQMTTGDQPQHF. CDR3 bases: TGCAGTGCTCAGATGACTACGGGCGATCAGCCCCAGCATTTT.

In regard to this clonotype: This may be a read error: a much more frequent sequence differs by one nucleotide. J is TRBJ1-1 and V is TRBV7-8; D remains ambiguous. Deletions cut 2 bases from V and 4 bases from J, with 8 bases between. CDR1 SGHVS and CDR2 FQNEAQ come from the germline V gene. This CDR3 is 13 amino acids long. The CDR3 DNA follows: TGTGCCAGCAGCTTACAATATCCCACTGAAGCTTTCTTT. Translating gives CASSLQYPTEAFF.

About this clonotype itself: A junction end diverges from the germline sequence, so it may reflect a read error. The J gene is TRBJ2-3, the V gene TRBV6-1; 8 nucleotides line up with TRBD2. Germline CDR1 MNHNS, CDR2 SASEGT. This CDR3 is built from 17 residues. The CDR3 nucleotides are TGTGCCATCAGTGAGTCGGAGCGGGGGCCAAACACAGATACGCAGTATTTT. Its translation: CAISESERGPNTDTQYF.

This clonotype occurred many times. The V gene is TRBV20-1, the J gene TRBJ1-6; D is possibly TRBD1 (5 bases). This CDR3 comprises 13 residues. Per germline, CDR1 DFQATT and CDR2 SNEGSKA (reference sequence). V shed 5 bases and J shed 6 bases, with 11 bases lying between them. The CDR3 nucleotides are TGCAGTGCTTACCAGGGATCTAATTCACCCCTCCACTTT. Protein product: CSAYQGSNSPLHF.

CDR3 amino acids: CAVLGQGTDTQYF. The CDR3 DNA reads as TGTGCCGTGTTGGGACAGGGCACAGATACGCAGTATTTT. The rearrangement uses TRBV10-3 and TRBJ2-3, with TRBD1 matching 8 bases. This CDR3 region has 13 residues. Germline lookup yields CDR1 ENHRY and CDR2 SYGVKD. J was trimmed by 1 base and V by 11 bases; bases with no gene match: 5.

Worth noting for this clonotype: With a much larger clone just one base away, this may be a read error. The chain links TRBV20-1 to TRBJ1-3; D is ambiguous. The CDR3 has 14 amino acids. Germline V lookup: CDR1 DFQATT, CDR2 SNEGSKA (reference sequence). The CDR3, as DNA: TGCAGTGCTAGAGATGTGAGCTCTGGAGACACCATATATTTT. It specifies CSARDVSSGDTIYF.